This T cell receptor beta chain was sequenced in a study of blood T cell repertoires in COVID-19 (dated by TCRdb to about 2020). In terms of the full investigation: ImmuneRACE Cohort 3 recovered participants were defined by two consecutive negative NP/OP PCR tests, healthcare professional clearance, or symptom resolution. The sample metadata nearly always contained a de-identified subject ID, COVID-19 status, age in years and sex. The prospective study material was composed of cDNA or gDNA derived from T cells, B-cell-depleted T cells, or PBMCs. Deeply sampled blood TCRbeta repertoires from subjects exposed to, actively infected with, or recovered from COVID-19 were included in the dataset. Samples were obtained from the ongoing ImmuneRACE study (first 160 participants) and from 1,000 to 1,500 subjects provided by 6 global collaborators. The collaborator samples originated in the United States, Italy and Spain and spanned the acute and convalescent phases of COVID-19. The repertoires were released in a freely available public database intended as a resource for research on the immune response to SARS-CoV-2. Where available, HLA class I and class II types were taken from metadata supplied by the sample provider and were not determined by assay-based typing. Overall study results and their limits: The quantity of clinical and demographic metadata differed by source and by participant and was supplied without curation.

TCRbeta CDR3 regions were amplified from genomic DNA by means of the immunoSEQ Assay, a bias-controlled multiplex PCR. Processing in the source paper ran as follows. The number of nucleated cells in each sample was estimated from the amplification of reference gene primers within the assay. To quantify the absolute abundance of each unique TCRbeta CDR3 rearrangement, sequence reads were collapsed and filtered. For each sample, productive Simpson clonality was calculated as the square root of Simpson's diversity index across productive rearrangements. Imported from immuneACCESS, the table was reduced by TCRdb to in-frame sequences with V and J called. These copies leave out some clones; in studies compared against another copy, an unresolved V gene accounts for under half, and the cause of the remainder is not known. V, J and clone size reflect that table, while D and trimming were determined from the DNA. The table for this sample lists a few hundred thousand clones; 70% to 90% of them were counted only once. The biggest ten clones account for roughly 1.9% of the sample.

A word on this clone: The clone's antigen remains unknown. Per-nucleotide qualities are absent, and no much larger clonotype sits a single base away.

Participants in the prospective study were aged roughly 18 to 100 years, lived in 24 United States geographic areas, and enrolled through a virtual design. In the prospective study, participants were assigned to cohorts based on the clinical history participants reported in a screening survey and a study questionnaire. Mobile phlebotomists in the prospective study collected whole blood, serum and a nasopharyngeal or oropharyngeal swab from every participant. Additional blood draws and questionnaires over an approximately two-month period could optionally be provided by prospective study participants. Before DNA extraction, prospective study blood samples were shipped either frozen or at room temperature. The material sequenced was PBMCs or T cells enriched from blood (not recorded which). The TCR comes from a man aged 35 to 55 in a cohort exposed to, infected with or recovered from COVID-19 (not recorded which).

The CDR3 is CASTSGSRYEQYF. The base sequence is TGTGCCAGCACTAGCGGGAGCAGGTACGAGCAGTACTTC. The V and J genes are TRBV2 and TRBJ2-7; 10 bases in between match TRBD2. CDR1 and CDR2, looked up from the germline V gene, are SNHLY and FYNNEI. The CDR3, from cysteine to phenylalanine, totals 13 residues. The entry retains the CDR3 DNA only, 39 bases that are in frame from base 1. Ends trimmed: V by 7 bases, J by 4 bases; bases unmatched to a gene: 4.